This entry lists 29 T cell receptor beta chains sequenced from one sample in a study of a mutant IDH1 vaccine in newly diagnosed glioma. Antigens of these TCRs are unknown. This table comes from immunoSEQ multiplex PCR, and its TCRdb copy is limited to in-frame clones, with some not included. This table holds some 32,000 clones, roughly nine tenths found once. Time point given: week 47, end of study. A 20-mer mutant IDH1 peptide at 300 ug was injected subcutaneously with topical imiquimod. Sequenced here: PBMCs, sampled from a glioma patient whose treatment included an IDH1 peptide vaccine. These receptors were taken from a man aged 35 to 55 with glioma.

The gene calls are TRBV12-5 and TRBJ1-2; perhaps TRBD1 as D (5 bases). The CDR3 has 16 residues. Trimming cost V 6 bases and J 6 bases, with 23 bases left between them. The germline V gene encodes CDR1 LGHNT and CDR2 FRNRAP. The CDR3 DNA reads TGTGCTAGTGGCCAAGTGTTTTGCCCCGGGGGGAATGGCTACACCTTC. Its protein product is CASGQVFCPGGNGYTF.

This chain uses TRBV30 with TRBJ1-6; no firm D call. Trimming took 2 bases from V and 6 from J, leaving 8 bases between them. Germline-derived CDR1 and CDR2 are GTSNPN and SVGIG (reference sequence). CDR3 length equals 13 residues. CDR3 bases: TGTGCCTGGAGTACCCAGACTAATTCACCCCTCCACTTT. Translation gives CAWSTQTNSPLHF.

The V call is TRBV7-2, the J call TRBJ1-2, with TRBD1 matching over 8 bases. Germline assignment: CDR1 SGHTA and CDR2 FQGNSA. The V segment lost 3 bases and the J segment 4 bases; nucleotides outside the gene matches: 4. This CDR3 spans 14 amino acids. The CDR3 sequence: CASSFDRGTYGYTF. As DNA, the CDR3 is TGTGCCAGCAGCTTTGACAGGGGAACCTATGGCTACACCTTC. Full variable domain (missing parts from reference TRBV7-2 and TRBJ1-2): GAGVSQSPSNKVTEKGKDVELRCDPISGHTALYWYRQSLGQGLEFLIYFQGNSAPDKSGLPSDRFSAERTGGSVSTLTIQRTQQEDSAVYLCASSFDRGTYGYTFGSGTRLTVV.

The chain couples TRBV4-1 to TRBJ1-2, with 7 nucleotides matching TRBD1. V gave up 0 bases and J gave up 5 bases; unmatched junction bases: 6. Germline V lookup: CDR1 MGHRA, CDR2 YSYEKL. This CDR3 is 15 amino acids long. Written as DNA, the CDR3 is TGCGCCAGCAGCCAAGATGGGACAGATATTTATGGCTACACCTTC. This translates into CASSQDGTDIYGYTF.

This clone was found a few times. The chain links TRBV2 to TRBJ1-2; D is possibly TRBD1 (6 bases). The germline gives CDR1 SNHLY, CDR2 FYNNEI. The CDR3 sequence is 13 residues long. V lost 8 bases and J lost 2, with 12 bases in between. CDR3: CASDRGGNYGYTF. The CDR3, as DNA: TGTGCCAGCGACCGTGGGGGCAACTATGGCTACACCTTC.

J is TRBJ1-4 and V is TRBV7-2; 8 positions agree with TRBD1. The J segment lost 5 bases and the V segment lost 4 bases, leaving 6 bases of the junction unmatched. Germline CDR1 SGHTA, CDR2 FQGNSA. The CDR3 consists of 15 residues. CDR3: CASSWGRGQNEKLFF. The CDR3 region has the DNA TGTGCCAGCAGCTGGGGCAGGGGGCAAAATGAAAAACTGTTTTTT.

V usage is TRBV9 and J usage is TRBJ2-1; D unclear. The V and J ends lost 0 bases and 5 bases respectively, with 12 bases between them. Germline V CDR1 and CDR2: SGDLS, YYNGEE. This CDR3 spans 15 amino acids. The CDR3 here is CASSVGGATDNEQFF. The CDR3 nucleotides read TGTGCCAGCAGCGTAGGCGGCGCTACCGACAATGAGCAGTTCTTC.

The V and J genes are TRBV19 and TRBJ1-5, with D perhaps TRBD1 (5 bases). The CDR3 is 16 residues long. Germline CDR1 is LNHDA and CDR2 is SQIVND (reference sequence). V was cut by 4 bases and J by 5 bases, with 18 bases left in between. The DNA for the CDR3 is TGTGCCAGTAGTACCGCAACCTCAGGGTACGATCAGCCCCAGCATTTT. Translation gives CASSTATSGYDQPQHF. Complete variable domain (other parts from reference TRBV19 and TRBJ1-5): DGGITQSPKYLFRKEGQNVTLSCEQNLNHDAMYWYRQDPGQGLRLIYYSQIVNDFQKGDIAEGYSVSREKKESFPLTVTSAQKNPTAFYLCASSTATSGYDQPQHFGDGTRLSIL.

The rearrangement links TRBV2 to TRBJ2-1, with 8 bases fitting TRBD2. This CDR3 comprises 15 residues. V shed 5 bases and J 1 base; nucleotides not matched to a gene: 4. Per germline, CDR1 SNHLY and CDR2 FYNNEI. DNA for the CDR3: TGTGCCAGCAGTTTGGCGGGAGGTTCCTACAATGAGCAGTTCTTC. It specifies CASSLAGGSYNEQFF. The complete variable domain, with remaining parts taken from reference TRBV2 and TRBJ2-1, reads EPEVTQTPSHQVTQMGQEVILRCVPISNHLYFYWYRQILGQKVEFLVSFYNNEISEKSEIFDDQFSVERPDGSNFTLKIRSTKLEDSAMYFCASSLAGGSYNEQFFGPGTRLTVL.

The V gene is TRBV7-3, the J gene TRBJ2-3; TRBD1 matches 9 bases. Germline CDR1 reads SGHTA; CDR2 reads FQGTGA. Losses at the gene ends were 4 bases for V and 1 base for J; bases not matched to a gene: 3. The CDR3 consists of 15 residues. CDR3 in DNA: TGTGCCAGCAGCTCAAACAGGGGGCGCACAGATACGCAGTATTTT. The encoded protein is CASSSNRGRTDTQYF.

The chain carries TRBV5-1 and TRBJ2-1; TRBD1 is a possible D gene (6 bases). V shed 3 bases and J shed 5 bases, with 12 bases lying between them. CDR1 and CDR2 (germline): SGHRS, YFSETQ. The CDR3 extends over 14 amino acids. CDR3 loop: CASSWPGTNNEQFF. The CDR3 DNA is TGCGCCAGCAGCTGGCCCGGGACAAACAATGAGCAGTTCTTC.

Turning to this clone: Other DNA sequences in this specimen translate into the identical CDR3. CDR3 residues: CAWSVLAGWDTEAFF. Written as DNA, the CDR3 is TGTGCCTGGAGTGTACTGGCCGGGTGGGACACTGAAGCTTTCTTT. The chain carries TRBV30 and TRBJ1-1; D unresolved. There are 15 residues in the CDR3. From germline, CDR1 is GTSNPN and CDR2 SVGIG (reference sequence). Trimming cost V 0 bases and J 3 bases, with 14 bases left between them.

The DNA of the CDR3 is TGTGCCAGCTCTTTACAAGAGACCCAGTACTTC. This translates into CASSLQETQYF. The rearrangement uses TRBV18 and TRBJ2-5; no firm D call. This CDR3 is 11 amino acids long. Trimming pared 6 bases from V and 2 bases from J, leaving 4 bases between. The germline CDR1 and CDR2 sequences are KGHSH and LQKENI.

The chain has TRBV5-6 and TRBJ2-1; unclear D gene. Trimming removed 4 bases at V and 7 bases at J, with 18 bases between. The CDR3 loop spans 15 amino acids. Germline V gene sequence: CDR1 SGHDT, CDR2 YYEEEE. The CDR3, as DNA: TGTGCCAGCAGCCCCCCCTCGGCGGCGTGGAATGAGCAGTTCTTC. This codes for CASSPPSAAWNEQFF. The full variable domain, with the rest looked up from reference TRBV5-6 and TRBJ2-1, is DAGVTQSPTHLIKTRGQQVTLRCSPKSGHDTVSWYQQALGQGPQFIFQYYEEEERQRGNFPDRFSGHQFPNYSSELNVNALLLGDSALYLCASSPPSAAWNEQFFGPGTRLTVL.

CDR3 coding DNA: TGTGCCAGCAGCCGGCCGGAGAACACTGAAGCTTTCTTT. It yields the protein CASSRPENTEAFF. The chain joins TRBV5-4 to TRBJ1-1; D ambiguous. CDR3 length: 13 amino acids. The V end lost 4 bases, the J end lost 1 base, and 8 bases lay between the germline ends. Germline V gene lookup returns CDR1 SGHNT and CDR2 YYREEE (reference sequence).

The rearrangement links TRBV7-2 to TRBJ1-2, with D perhaps TRBD1 (6 bases). Trimming removed 2 bases from V and 8 bases from J, with 18 bases in between. This CDR3 contains 15 residues. Germline V CDR1 and CDR2: SGHTA, FQGNSA. The CDR3 sequence is CASSLRQTGREGYTF. The CDR3 DNA sequence: TGTGCCAGCAGCTTACGGCAGACAGGCAGGGAGGGCTACACCTTC.

DNA of the CDR3: TGTGCCAGCAGCCCCTACACCGGGGAGCTGTTTTTT. Its translation: CASSPYTGELFF. The rearrangement joins TRBV14 to TRBJ2-2; D call uncertain. There are 12 residues in the CDR3. The ends were cut back, 4 bases at V and 3 bases at J, with 3 bases in the middle. CDR1 and CDR2 (germline): SGHDN, FVKESK.

The rearrangement joins TRBV19 to TRBJ2-3; 8 nucleotides line up with TRBD2. This CDR3 comprises 15 residues. V lost 6 bases and J lost 3; bases outside the gene matches: 8. The germline CDR1 and CDR2 sequences are LNHDA and SQIVND (reference sequence). The CDR3 bases are TGTGCCAGTAGCCCAGCGGGAGTAGGGACAGATACGCAGTATTTT. Amino acid sequence: CASSPAGVGTDTQYF.

The chain couples TRBV18 to TRBJ1-6, with D unclear. Between the trimmed V and J ends, which lost 0 bases and 8 bases, there was a span of 8 bases. CDR1 and CDR2 from the germline V gene are KGHSH and LQKENI. This CDR3 is built from 14 residues. The CDR3 loop is CASSPPGGHSPLHF. DNA for the CDR3: TGTGCCAGCTCACCACCGGGCGGGCATTCACCCCTCCACTTT.

The chain employs TRBV30 and TRBJ2-3; 9 bases are shared with TRBD1. CDR3 length equals 16 residues. J was trimmed by 4 bases and V by 3 bases; bases with no gene match: 11. Per germline, CDR1 GTSNPN and CDR2 SVGIG (reference sequence). CDR3 nucleotide sequence: TGTGCCTGGAGGAAGGGACAGGGTAGTAAGGCAGATACGCAGTATTTT. The encoded protein is CAWRKGQGSKADTQYF.

V usage is TRBV11-1 and J usage is TRBJ2-7; D tentatively fits TRBD1 or TRBD2 (5 bases each). Trimming pared 5 bases from V and 3 bases from J, leaving 20 bases between. This CDR3 comprises 16 residues. Germline CDR1 and CDR2: SGHAT and FQDESV (reference sequence). The CDR3 region has the DNA TGTGCCAGCAGCCCTTTGGGCGTATTTGGGGGCTACGAGCAGTACTTC. Protein: CASSPLGVFGGYEQYF. Together with reference TRBV11-1 and TRBJ2-7, the CDR3 gives the full variable domain: EAEVAQSPRYKITEKSQAVAFWCDPISGHATLYWYRQILGQGPELLVQFQDESVVDDSQLPKDRFSAERLKGVDSTLKIQPAELGDSAMYLCASSPLGVFGGYEQYFGPGTRLTVT.

This rearrangement joins TRBV7-2 to TRBJ2-4; 9 bases are a match to TRBD1. V lost 2 bases to trimming and J lost 9 bases; unmatched junction nucleotides: 8. Germline V gene lookup returns CDR1 SGHTA and CDR2 FQGNSA. The CDR3 is 15 residues long. CDR3 loop: CASSLRTGESSIQYF. Written as DNA, the CDR3 is TGTGCCAGCAGCTTAAGGACAGGGGAGAGCAGCATTCAGTACTTC.

This chain links TRBV30 with TRBJ2-3; no reliable D call. Germline CDR1 is GTSNPN and CDR2 is SVGIG (reference sequence). The V and J ends lost 6 bases and 2 bases respectively, with 12 bases between them. CDR3 size: 13 residues. CDR3 in DNA: TGTGCCTGTTTCCCCAGGATCACAGATACGCAGTATTTT. Translating gives CACFPRITDTQYF.

This clone was seen a few times. This rearrangement joins TRBV7-9 to TRBJ2-5; D is uncertain. The CDR3 is 14 residues long. Germline V CDR1 and CDR2: SEHNR, FQNEAQ (reference sequence). The ends were cut back, 1 base at V and 1 base at J, with 7 bases in the middle. CDR3 in DNA: TGTGCCAGCAGCTTAGATGACTTCCAAGAGACCCAGTACTTC. As protein: CASSLDDFQETQYF.

The chain combines TRBV5-1 with TRBJ2-3, with D tentatively TRBD2 (5 bases). V gave up 6 bases and J gave up 1 base, with 15 bases separating them. In germline, CDR1 is SGHRS, CDR2 YFSETQ. This CDR3 is 15 amino acids long. This CDR3 reads CASTGMGKGTDTQYF. DNA of the CDR3: TGCGCCAGCACCGGGATGGGCAAAGGCACAGATACGCAGTATTTT.

The rearrangement uses TRBV5-4 and TRBJ1-1; 9 bases fit TRBD1. This CDR3 contains 14 residues. Per germline, CDR1 SGHNT and CDR2 YYREEE (reference sequence). The J segment lost 6 bases and the V segment lost 5 bases, leaving 8 bases of the junction unmatched. The CDR3 bases are TGTGCCAGCAGACCCGACAGGGGGTTCCCTGAAGCTTTCTTT. Translating gives CASRPDRGFPEAFF.

The genes are TRBV5-6 and TRBJ2-5; a possible D gene is TRBD1 (5 bases). The CDR3 is 16 residues long. Trimming took off 0 bases at V and 5 bases at J, with 17 bases between the two ends. CDR1 is SGHDT, CDR2 YYEEEE, per germline. The CDR3 loop is CASSLAAGFMEETQYF. As DNA, the CDR3 is TGTGCCAGCAGCTTGGCAGCAGGGTTTATGGAGGAGACCCAGTACTTC. The whole variable domain, filled in from reference TRBV5-6 and TRBJ2-5, reads DAGVTQSPTHLIKTRGQQVTLRCSPKSGHDTVSWYQQALGQGPQFIFQYYEEEERQRGNFPDRFSGHQFPNYSSELNVNALLLGDSALYLCASSLAAGFMEETQYFGPGTRLLVL.

Only one count was recorded for this clone. V is TRBV5-8 and J is TRBJ2-5; D may match TRBD1 or TRBD2 (6 bases each). The length of the CDR3 is 15 residues. V was trimmed by 5 bases and J by 1 base, leaving 15 bases between them. Germline loops: CDR1 SGHTS, CDR2 YDEGEE. The CDR3 DNA follows: TGTGCCAGCAGGCCAACAGGGACTCTCCAAGAGACCCAGTACTTC. It specifies CASRPTGTLQETQYF. The full variable domain, its missing parts supplied by reference TRBV5-8 and TRBJ2-5, is EAGVTQSPTHLIKTRGQQATLRCSPISGHTSVYWYQQALGLGLQFLLWYDEGEERNRGNFPPRFSGRQFPNYSSELNVNALELEDSALYLCASRPTGTLQETQYFGPGTRLLVL.

This chain joins TRBV27 and TRBJ2-7, with 8 nucleotides matching TRBD2. V shed 6 bases, J shed 2 bases, and the junction held 6 bases outside the gene matches. The CDR3 consists of 14 residues. Germline values: CDR1 MNHEY, CDR2 SMNVEV (reference sequence). The CDR3 coding sequence is TGTGCCAGCAGCAGGACTAGCAAGGCCTACGAGCAGTACTTC. Its protein is CASSRTSKAYEQYF.